This T cell receptor (beta chain) came from a study of regulatory T cells in long-lasting Graves disease. Sequencing libraries for TCR beta were prepared with iRepertoire HTBI primers and Arm-PCR of CDR3 regions. TCRdb fed the multiplex PCR reads into MiXCR, producing one record per CDR3 protein. This table has fewer than 350,000 distinct CDR3 sequences, 15% to 20% appearing once. This clonotype came up many times. Noted time point: newly diagnosed GD, antithyroid drugs for less than 3 months. Isolated PBMC RNA provided the starting material for the TCR library. Recruitment took place at an endocrinology department in Xi'an, China. CDR3 length: 12 amino acids. V lost 6 bases and J 7 bases, leaving 12 bases between the germline ends. Germline values: CDR1 DFQATT, CDR2 SNEGSKA (reference sequence).

The rearrangement joins TRBV20-1 to TRBJ2-2; D is undetermined. This TCR was sampled from a female donor with Graves disease. Sequenced here: peripheral blood mononuclear cells (PBMCs), sampled at new diagnosis, from a patient treated with antithyroid drugs. The CDR3 DNA is TGCAGTGCCTCCCGTAGGGACGGGGAGCTGTTTTTT. It codes for CSASRRDGELFF.